This TCR beta chain stems from a study of blood T cell repertoires in COVID-19. The overall study: Samples of COVID-19 (acute and convalescent) were obtained from the United States, Italy and Spain. T cells, B-cell-depleted T cells, or PBMCs provided the cDNA or gDNA that served as material.

In the original workflow: It was from reference gene primer amplification that nucleated cell counts were estimated. Some clones are missing from TCRdb's copy, which holds only in-frame ones; the method was immunoSEQ multiplex PCR. The V and J calls and clone size come from that table; D and trimming were worked out from the DNA. The sample holds 210,000 or so clones, around 88% seen once. Germline values: CDR1 SGHAT, CDR2 FQNNGV. Trimming removed 2 bases at V and 2 bases at J, with 11 bases between. This CDR3 is built from 15 residues. The chain is built from TRBV11-2 and TRBJ2-3; unclear D gene. The material sequenced was peripheral blood. The TCR originated in a man aged 18 to 30 with active or convalescent COVID-19. The CDR3, as DNA: TGTGCCAGCAGCTTAATCAACAGAGACACAGATACGCAGTATTTT. Translated: CASSLINRDTDTQYF.